This TCR beta chain was profiled in a study of CD8 T cells in Susac syndrome. This CDR3 is built from 13 residues. From germline, CDR1 is SGHTA and CDR2 FQGTGA. Trimming left V 0 bases short and J 12 bases short, with 14 bases between. The TEMRA cells underwent FACS enrichment, while the CD8+ and CD4+ T cells underwent negative isolation. Random hexamers served to reverse transcribe roughly 0.5 to 1 ug RNA. TCR beta CDR3 was amplified by immunoSEQ multiplex PCR. This amplification extended across 54 Vbeta and 13 Jbeta segments. Each CDR3 protein is one row after TCRdb ran MiXCR on the immunoSEQ multiplex PCR reads. The repertoire holds 300,000 to 350,000 distinct CDR3 sequences, with around 90% as singletons. This clonotype was counted only a few times.

The sample was CD4+ T cells from PBMCs. This chain connects TRBV7-3 to TRBJ1-1; D is uncertain. The receptor comes from a human donor with multiple sclerosis. CDR3 DNA sequence: TGTGCCAGCAGCTTAACCCCAGCCCGCCGGCCTTTCTTT. Translated, it gives CASSLTPARRPFF.